This T cell receptor (beta chain) was profiled in a study of shared clonotypes between healthy human individuals. Sequencing was performed with immunoSEQ multiplex PCR; in TCRdb, only in-frame clones are kept and a portion is missing. Of 2 million or so clones in the sample, 85% to 95% were seen once. Deletions cut 6 bases from V and 3 bases from J, with 8 bases between. Germline V gene sequence: CDR1 SNHLY, CDR2 FYNNEI. This CDR3 contains 13 residues. The TCR was taken from a man in his late teens or twenties in good health. Sequencing was performed on naive CD4+ T cells sorted from blood. Sample subset: CD45RA+ positively selected. V is TRBV2 and J is TRBJ2-2, with D perhaps TRBD1 (5 bases). CDR3 region: CASRQQDTGELFF. The DNA of the CDR3 is TGTGCCAGCAGACAACAGGACACCGGGGAGCTGTTTTTT.